A single sample gave rise to the 5 T cell receptor beta chains below, sequenced in a study of long-term antiretroviral therapy in people with HIV (dated by TCRdb to between 2021 and 2024). The immunoSEQ hsTCRB v3.0 assay was used at survey level resolution for TRB variable region sequencing. As stored in TCRdb, this immuneACCESS dataset retains in-frame rearrangements with V and J assigned. A fraction of the clones does not appear; measured against another copy, unresolved V genes explain less than half of the discrepancy, and the remainder lacks a known reason. Counted in this sample were some 16,000 clones; 77% of them appeared once. Roughly 14% of the sample is in the top ten clones. The source was unsorted PBMCs, collected approximately 2.2 years before starting antiretroviral therapy. The source of these receptors is a man aged 25 to 40 with HIV.

V gene TRBV29-1 combines with J gene TRBJ2-7, with TRBD1 identical over 7 bases. This CDR3 spans 12 amino acids. V shed 6 bases and J 1 base; nucleotides not matched to a gene: 3. Looked up from germline, CDR1 is SQVTM and CDR2 is ANQGSEA. The CDR3 loop is CSVATGSYEQYF. Written as DNA, the CDR3 is TGCAGCGTAGCGACAGGGTCCTACGAGCAGTACTTC.

The chain links TRBV6-5 to TRBJ1-2; 12 nucleotides line up with TRBD1. This CDR3 region has 15 residues. Germline V lookup: CDR1 MNHEY, CDR2 SVGAGI. J gave up 6 bases and V 4 bases, and 6 bases lay outside the gene matches. CDR3 residues: CASSSGTGGVNGYTF. CDR3 in DNA: TGTGCCAGCAGTTCCGGGACAGGGGGCGTTAATGGCTACACCTTC.

This clone was observed a single time. The chain carries TRBV7-8 and TRBJ1-1, with 9 bases aligning to TRBD1. J was trimmed by 7 bases and V by 6 bases; bases with no gene match: 6. This CDR3 region has 13 residues. Germline V gene data show CDR1 as SGHVS and CDR2 as FQNEAQ. In DNA, the CDR3 is TGTGCCAGCAGACTACAGGGGGCGGATGAAGCTTTCTTT. Amino acids: CASRLQGADEAFF.

J is TRBJ1-4 and V is TRBV6-5; TRBD1 agrees at 7 bases. The CDR3 is 15 amino acids. V lost 4 bases, J lost 2 bases, and 4 bases stayed unmatched. In germline, CDR1 is MNHEY, CDR2 SVGAGI. The CDR3 DNA reads TGTGCCAGCAGTTGGGGGGGACAGACTAATGAAAAACTGTTTTTT. It codes for CASSWGGQTNEKLFF.

Of note for this clone: This likely reflects a read error, since a far larger clone is one base away. Other DNA sequences in the same sample also yield this CDR3. This chain links TRBV4-2 with TRBJ2-7; 10 positions agree with TRBD2. Per germline, CDR1 LGHNA and CDR2 YNFKEQ. The CDR3 totals 15 residues. Losses at the gene ends were 5 bases for V and 1 base for J; bases not matched to a gene: 5. CDR3 in DNA: TGTGCCAGCAGCTTTAGCGGGGGGCCATCCTACGAGCAGTACTTC. Encoded protein: CASSFSGGPSYEQYF.